This entry features one T cell receptor (beta chain) sequence. These data come from a study of OX40 agonist ivuxolimab in advanced cancers. Study-wide context: As their treatment, patients were administered ivuxolimab, an agonistic anti-OX40 (CD134) antibody. Subjects had a mean age of about 57 years, with a range of roughly 20 to 80; 82.7% were male.

Germline V lookup: CDR1 SGHAT, CDR2 FQNNGV. Trimming cost V 7 bases and J 4 bases; bases outside gene matches: 5. This CDR3 is 13 amino acids long. Sequencing was performed with immunoSEQ multiplex PCR; in TCRdb, only in-frame clones are kept and a portion is missing. This sample has approximately 77,000 clones, with approximately 84% found just once. Enrollment shut out patients with autoimmune disease history or systemic immunosuppression. This chain connects TRBV11-2 to TRBJ2-7; TRBD1 agrees at 9 bases. The TCR was taken from an adult with an advanced solid tumor such as melanoma, head and neck, liver or kidney cancer. The material was CD4+ or CD8+ T cells sorted from blood, obtained in a trial of the OX40 agonist ivuxolimab. DNA of the CDR3: TGTGCCAGCAAGGGACAGGGCGTTTACGAGCAGTACTTC. This gives the protein CASKGQGVYEQYF. Complete variable domain (other parts from reference TRBV11-2 and TRBJ2-7): EAGVAQSPRYKIIEKRQSVAFWCNPISGHATLYWYQQILGQGPKLLIQFQNNGVVDDSQLPKDRFSAERLKGVDSTLKIQPAKLEDSAVYLCASKGQGVYEQYFGPGTRLTVT.